The present TCR beta chain was sequenced within a study of T cell responses to AZD1222 COVID-19 vaccine. V lost 0 bases and J 1 base, leaving 9 bases between the germline ends. Germline CDR1 is SGHRS and CDR2 is YFSETQ. The CDR3 has 15 amino acids. Here immunoSEQ multiplex PCR was the method, and the copy in TCRdb shows in-frame clones only, minus some. This sample has approximately 84,000 clones; 80% to 90% occur once, and the top ten carry approximately 31%. On this clone: Its antigen is still unknown.

Study conclusions and caveats: Unmutated regions of variants are reportedly targeted by nearly half of spike-specific TCRs. Sampling that yielded the repertoires occurred only after the peak T cell response. At study baseline, merely six AZD1222 recipients were seropositive.

The chain has TRBV5-1 and TRBJ2-3; the D gene is possibly TRBD2 (5 bases). The clonotype originates from an adult in good health. This sample comprised peripheral blood, obtained on day 0 of AZD1222 vaccination. The CDR3 nucleotides read TGCGCCAGCAGCTTGGACTTGCGGGGCACAGATACGCAGTATTTT. This gives the protein CASSLDLRGTDTQYF.